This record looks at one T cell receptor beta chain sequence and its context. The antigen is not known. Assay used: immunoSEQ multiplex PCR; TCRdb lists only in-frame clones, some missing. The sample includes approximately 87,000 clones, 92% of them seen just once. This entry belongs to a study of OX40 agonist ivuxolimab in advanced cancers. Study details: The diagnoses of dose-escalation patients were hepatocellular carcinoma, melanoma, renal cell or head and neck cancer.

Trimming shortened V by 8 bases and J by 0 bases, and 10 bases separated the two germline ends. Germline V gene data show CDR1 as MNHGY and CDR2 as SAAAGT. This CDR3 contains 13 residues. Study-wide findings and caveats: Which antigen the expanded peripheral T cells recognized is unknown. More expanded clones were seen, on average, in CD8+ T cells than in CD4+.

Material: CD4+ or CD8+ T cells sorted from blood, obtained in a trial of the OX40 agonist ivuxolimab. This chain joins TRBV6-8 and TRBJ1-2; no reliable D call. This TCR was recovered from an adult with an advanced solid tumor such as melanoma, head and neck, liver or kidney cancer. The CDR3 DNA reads TGTGCCAGCCGAGATAGGGCTAACTATGGCTACACCTTC. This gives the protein CASRDRANYGYTF.